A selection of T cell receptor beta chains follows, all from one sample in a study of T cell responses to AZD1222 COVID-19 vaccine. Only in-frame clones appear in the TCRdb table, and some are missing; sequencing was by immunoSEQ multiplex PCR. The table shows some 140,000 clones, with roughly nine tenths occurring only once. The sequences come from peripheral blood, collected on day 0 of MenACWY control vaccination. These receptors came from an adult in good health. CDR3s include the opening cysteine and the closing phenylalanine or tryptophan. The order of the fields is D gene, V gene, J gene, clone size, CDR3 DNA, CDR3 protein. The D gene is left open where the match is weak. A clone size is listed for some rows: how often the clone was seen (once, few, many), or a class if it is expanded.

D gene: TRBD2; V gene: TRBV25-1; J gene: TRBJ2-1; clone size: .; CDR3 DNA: TGTGCCAGCAGTGTGCCCGGGGGGTCCAATGAGCAGTTCTTC; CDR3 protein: CASSVPGGSNEQFF
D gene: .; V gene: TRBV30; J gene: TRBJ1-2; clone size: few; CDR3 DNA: TGTGCCTGGAGTGTCTCCCGGGCTCCTAACTATGGCTACACCTTC; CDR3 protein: CAWSVSRAPNYGYTF
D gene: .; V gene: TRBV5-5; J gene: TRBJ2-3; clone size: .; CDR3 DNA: TGTGCCAGCAGCCCGGTAGGAGGGGGGGCCAATACAGATACGCAGTATTTT; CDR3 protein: CASSPVGGGANTDTQYF
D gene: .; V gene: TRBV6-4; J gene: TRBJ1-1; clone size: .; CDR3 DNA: TGTGCCAGCAGTAGCGGGTTTGACACTGAAGCTTTCTTT; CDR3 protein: CASSSGFDTEAFF
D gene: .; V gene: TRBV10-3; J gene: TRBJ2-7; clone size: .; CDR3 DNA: TGTGCCATCAGTGAGTCGTTAAGAAATGAGCAGTACTTC; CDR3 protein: CAISESLRNEQYF
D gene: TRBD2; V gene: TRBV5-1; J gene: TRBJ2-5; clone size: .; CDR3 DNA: TGCGCCAGCAGCCCGCGGGCGGGGGGGGAGACCCAGTACTTC; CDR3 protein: CASSPRAGGETQYF
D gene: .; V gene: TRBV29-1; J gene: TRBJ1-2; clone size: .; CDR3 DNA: TGCAGCGTTCTCCCGGACAGAGGGGGAGGCTACACCTTC; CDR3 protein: CSVLPDRGGGYTF
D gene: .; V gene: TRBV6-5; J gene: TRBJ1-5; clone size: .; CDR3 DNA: TGTGCCAGCAGTTACGGGTCAGCGGGTGATCAGCCCCAGCATTTT; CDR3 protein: CASSYGSAGDQPQHF
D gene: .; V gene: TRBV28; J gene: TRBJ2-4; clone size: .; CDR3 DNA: TGTGCCAGCAGTTTCTTTAGCGGCAACATTCAGTACTTC; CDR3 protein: CASSFFSGNIQYF
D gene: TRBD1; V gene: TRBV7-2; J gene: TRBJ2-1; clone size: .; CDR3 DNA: TGTGCCAGCAGCTTCTCTGGACAGGGGGGCAATGAGCAGTTCTTC; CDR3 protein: CASSFSGQGGNEQFF
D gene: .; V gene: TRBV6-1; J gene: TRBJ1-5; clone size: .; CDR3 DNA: TGTGCCAGCAGTGAACCCCGGAGTACAGGGTGGGCTCAGCCCCAGCATTTT; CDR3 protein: CASSEPRSTGWAQPQHF
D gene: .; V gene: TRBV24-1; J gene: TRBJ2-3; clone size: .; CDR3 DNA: TGTGCCACCAGTGGGCGGCCTAGCACAGATACGCAGTATTTT; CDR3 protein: CATSGRPSTDTQYF
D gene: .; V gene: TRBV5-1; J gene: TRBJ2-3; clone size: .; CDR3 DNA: TGCGCCAGCAGCCGGTGGGTAGCGGAGAGCACAGATACGCAGTATTTT; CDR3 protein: CASSRWVAESTDTQYF
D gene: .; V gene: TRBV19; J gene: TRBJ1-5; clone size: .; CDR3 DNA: TGTGCCAGTAGTATAGGGGGGACGGACCATCTACCCCAGCATTTT; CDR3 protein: CASSIGGTDHLPQHF